This TCR beta chain was retrieved from a study of human T cells and chemical hapten exposure (dated by TCRdb to about 2021). Concerning the study at large: For sensitization, 2% DPC in acetone was applied to an approximately 2 cm by approximately 2 cm area of upper inner arm skin. Throughout the study period of around 24 weeks, patients also received therapeutic DPC doses to the scalp every week. The study tracked peripheral blood TCR repertoire changes in vivo during primary and secondary sensitization to the hapten diphenylcyclopropenone (DPC) in alopecia patients. For TCR sequencing, blood came from 25 to 35 alopecia patients at anywhere from one to four time points (pre-sensitization, 2, 6 and 24 weeks). Patient blood was sampled pre-sensitization (week 0) and at 2, 6 and about 24 weeks after DPC sensitization. The patient cohort, mostly female, included alopecia areata with under or over 50% scalp involvement, alopecia totalis and alopecia universalis. Libraries were pooled for sequencing, and per-sample TCR yields varied mainly because of small differences in library volumes within the pool. Patch testing was done on the upper back using Finn chambers containing 0.01% DPC, and results were scored after 6 days according to International Contact Dermatitis Research Group standards.

V drops 2 bases and J drops 6 bases, leaving 12 bases in between. From the cysteine up to the phenylalanine, the CDR3 has a length of 14 residues. The kept DNA is CDR3 alone, 42 bases in frame from the first base. CDR1 and CDR2, looked up from the germline V gene, are SGDLS and YYNGEE. The paper as a whole reports these results and caveats: A positive correlation was found between the number of PT1 expanded TCRs and patch test score, with significance reached at thresholds 8, 16 and 32 but not 4. Repeated subsampling changed both the strength of the expansion versus patch-test correlation and the threshold at which that correlation became significant. Because all patients had alopecia, a presumed autoimmune disease, the immune response of the patients might differ from that of healthy individuals. Significantly more large CDR3 similarity clusters were formed by expanded TCRs than by pre-sensitization or healthy control sets, consistent with antigen-driven responses. No change with DPC sensitization was found in the number of TCRs above 1 in 1000 frequency, and no evidence of global repertoire structure alterations was found.

Taken with the paper, the label for time point translates to: patch test 1, 2 weeks after DPC sensitization. This specimen's treatment or condition label, per the study, means: therapeutic diphenylcyclopropenone sensitization with weekly scalp DPC. At each patch-test visit, blood was drawn before the patch test was applied. To be eligible, patients had to be aged 18 to 70, diagnosed with alopecia and judged suitable for DPC therapy, while pregnant patients were excluded. Total RNA was isolated from unfractionated whole blood collected in Tempus Blood RNA tubes. This clonotype was counted between two and nine times. The clone's antigen remains unknown. One base away there is no much larger clone; base qualities are not given. The library was produced with RACE. The sequencer was a NextSeq 500. During library preparation, unique molecular identifiers were attached to individual cDNA molecules so that TCRs could be counted in a quantitative, reproducible way. Both TCR alpha and TCR beta chains were sequenced from each blood RNA sample. In the original analysis: The median number of TCRs per sample was approximately 96,000, ranging from about 20,000 to 700,000. V, J and CDR3 annotation of the TCR reads was performed with the Decombinator software suite. To make PS versus PT1 abundance plots, every sample was subsampled to the same number of TCRs (28,000). TCRs were defined as expanded if absent before sensitization and observed at least eight times at the 2-week time point. The public reads were run again by TCRdb, first through fastp at Q25 and then through MiXCR, and only productive beta chains were kept. One record per CDR3 amino acid sequence lists the most common genes and DNA. TCRdb, not the authors, supplied the V and J calls. In all, the sample holds a few hundred thousand distinct CDR3 sequences, and roughly 5% of those were seen once. Roughly 2.4% of the sample is in the top ten clones.

The clonotype originates from a woman aged 45-60 years with alopecia areata. Some clones in this sample may be carry-over from other donors' samples. The sample was whole blood, taken in connection with sensitization to the hapten diphenylcyclopropenone (DPC). This chain is built from TRBV9 and TRBJ2-1; a weak D assignment points to TRBD1 (5 bases agree). The nucleotide sequence reads TGTGCCAGCAGCGTCGACAGTATCGGCAATGAGCAGTTCTTC. Translated, it reads CASSVDSIGNEQFF.